The 26 T cell receptor beta chains in this list originate from one sample, sequenced in a study of CD8+ T cells in alopecia areata. TCR sequencing used cDNA made by reverse transcription of extracted RNA. Sequencing used immunoSEQ multiplex PCR; TCRdb keeps in-frame clones, though not all of them. The sample has about 110,000 clones; 59% are singletons. The sample was CD8+ T cells sorted from blood. These receptors originate from a human donor in good health.

This clone occurred a few times. This chain uses TRBV29-1 with TRBJ1-1; D unclear. Germline V gene sequence: CDR1 SQVTM, CDR2 ANQGSEA. This CDR3 is 12 amino acids long. Trimming shortened V by 0 bases and J by 8 bases, and 10 bases separated the two germline ends. Written as DNA, the CDR3 is TGCAGCGTTGAAGATAACCGGGAAGAAGCTTTCTTT. Its protein product is CSVEDNREEAFF.

The gene calls are TRBV7-8 and TRBJ1-3; the match to TRBD1 covers 8 bases. The CDR3 has 17 residues. CDR1 SGHVS and CDR2 FQNEAQ come from the germline V gene. The ends lost 3 bases at V and 3 bases at J; junction bases unmatched: 10. The CDR3 coding sequence is TGTGCCAGCAGCTTTTACTACCAAGGACAGGGTGGAAACACCATATATTTT. This gives the protein CASSFYYQGQGGNTIYF.

In this sample, this clone turned up a few times. The J gene is TRBJ2-7, the V gene TRBV20-1; no reliable D call. The CDR3 is 11 amino acids. In germline, CDR1 is DFQATT, CDR2 SNEGSKA (reference sequence). V gave up 5 bases and J gave up 4 bases, with 9 bases separating them. The CDR3 spells CSARRVYEQYF. CDR3 sequence (DNA): TGCAGTGCTCGACGGGTATACGAGCAGTACTTC.

The CDR3 nucleotides are TGCGCCAGCAGCCATAATCCCGATACGCAGTATTTT. It translates to CASSHNPDTQYF. This chain uses TRBV4-1 with TRBJ2-3; no clear D. The germline V gene encodes CDR1 MGHRA and CDR2 YSYEKL. The CDR3 covers 12 residues. The V end lost 3 bases, the J end lost 6 bases, and 7 bases lay between the germline ends.

This clone was detected only a few times. The chain is built from TRBV7-3 and TRBJ2-3; D is possibly TRBD2 (6 bases). The CDR3 is 15 amino acids. Germline CDR1 is SGHTA and CDR2 is FQGTGA. Trimming removed 4 bases at V and 0 bases at J, with 11 bases between. The CDR3 DNA is TGTGCCAGCAGCTCCCGCGGGGCGAGCACAGATACGCAGTATTTT. Translating gives CASSSRGASTDTQYF.

The V call is TRBV25-1, the J call TRBJ2-3, with 7 bases identical to TRBD1. The V segment lost 5 bases and the J segment 0 bases; nucleotides outside the gene matches: 11. CDR1 and CDR2 (germline): MGHDK, SYGVNS. The CDR3 contains 17 residues. CDR3 residues: CASSPRFDRASTDTQYF. The CDR3, as DNA: TGTGCCAGCAGTCCCCGATTCGACAGGGCTAGCACAGATACGCAGTATTTT.

V gene TRBV29-1 combines with J gene TRBJ1-1, with 9 bases identical to TRBD1. The CDR3 contains 13 residues. V shed 6 bases, J shed 1 base, and the junction held 3 bases outside the gene matches. From germline, CDR1 is SQVTM and CDR2 ANQGSEA. CDR3 in DNA: TGCAGCGTGAGGACAGGGGCGAACACTGAAGCTTTCTTT. Amino acid sequence: CSVRTGANTEAFF. The complete variable domain, with remaining parts taken from reference TRBV29-1 and TRBJ1-1, reads SAVISQKPSRDICQRGTSLTIQCQVDSQVTMMFWYRQQPGQSLTLIATANQGSEATYESGFVIDKFPISRPNLTFSTLTVSNMSPEDSSIYLCSVRTGANTEAFFGQGTRLTVV.

As DNA, the CDR3 is TGTGCCAGCAGCTTGACTAGCGGGGGGGCAATGTACTTC. Translated, it gives CASSLTSGGAMYF. V gene TRBV7-6 combines with J gene TRBJ2-7, with 14 nucleotides matching TRBD2. The CDR3 totals 13 residues. CDR1 and CDR2 from the germline V gene are SGHVS and FNYEAQ. With 3 bases clipped from V and 12 bases from J, the junction kept 4 bases outside the gene matches.

The rearrangement links TRBV7-9 to TRBJ1-6; 9 nucleotides line up with TRBD1. The V gene end was trimmed by 6 bases and the J gene end by 5 bases; junction bases not matched to a gene: 11. Germline V gene sequence: CDR1 SEHNR, CDR2 FQNEAQ (reference sequence). The CDR3 spans 17 residues. The CDR3 is CASSPYTGGFDNSPLHF. CDR3 sequence (DNA): TGTGCCAGCAGTCCTTATACAGGGGGCTTTGATAATTCACCCCTCCACTTT. Together with reference TRBV7-9 and TRBJ1-6, the CDR3 gives the full variable domain: DTGVSQNPRHKITKRGQNVTFRCDPISEHNRLYWYRQTLGQGPEFLTYFQNEAQLEKSRLLSDRFSAERPKGSFSTLEIQRTEQGDSAMYLCASSPYTGGFDNSPLHFGNGTRLTVT.

V gene TRBV29-1 combines with J gene TRBJ1-3; D is unclear. Per germline, CDR1 SQVTM and CDR2 ANQGSEA. The V end was cut by 0 bases, the J end by 4 bases, with 13 bases between. CDR3 size: 15 residues. The DNA for the CDR3 is TGCAGCGTTGAAGATCTTGGGCAGTGGGGAAACACCATATATTTT. Protein sequence: CSVEDLGQWGNTIYF.

This clone was picked up a small number of times. The chain carries TRBV2 and TRBJ2-3; D remains unclear. Trimming took 0 bases from V and 3 from J, leaving 13 bases between them. Germline-derived CDR1 and CDR2 are SNHLY and FYNNEI. The CDR3 is made up of 16 amino acids. The CDR3 is CASSEARALGTDTQYF. CDR3 in DNA: TGTGCCAGCAGTGAAGCCCGGGCTCTGGGGACAGATACGCAGTATTTT.

This clone was seen once. V gene TRBV5-6 combines with J gene TRBJ1-1; the D is unclear. This CDR3 is 12 amino acids long. Germline loops: CDR1 SGHDT, CDR2 YYEEEE. Trimming took off 2 bases at V and 4 bases at J, with 6 bases between the two ends. The CDR3 loop is CASSFSSTEAFF. For the CDR3, the DNA is TGTGCCAGCAGCTTTTCCTCCACTGAAGCTTTCTTT.

The rearrangement uses TRBV9 and TRBJ2-7; 14 bases map to TRBD2. V lost 4 bases and J lost 4; bases outside the gene matches: 7. The CDR3 runs to 16 residues. The germline gives CDR1 SGDLS, CDR2 YYNGEE. For the CDR3, the DNA is TGTGCCAGCAGCCATGGGACTAGCGGGGGAGCTTACGAGCAGTACTTC. Protein: CASSHGTSGGAYEQYF.

The V and J genes are TRBV29-1 and TRBJ1-2; D is uncertain. V gave up 0 bases and J gave up 6 bases, with 14 bases separating them. The germline V gene has CDR1 SQVTM and CDR2 ANQGSEA. The CDR3 contains 14 residues. CDR3 residues: CSVEDLGDSHGYTF. The CDR3 DNA reads as TGCAGCGTTGAAGATTTAGGAGATTCCCATGGCTACACCTTC.

The J gene is TRBJ2-3, the V gene TRBV25-1, with D unresolved. Germline CDR1 and CDR2: MGHDK and SYGVNS. Trimming left V 6 bases short and J 0 bases short, with 13 bases between. CDR3 length: 15 residues. CDR3 sequence reads: CASSALDSSTDTQYF. The DNA for the CDR3 is TGTGCCAGCAGCGCTCTAGATAGTAGCACAGATACGCAGTATTTT.

The chain employs TRBV4-3 and TRBJ2-7, with 8 bases fitting TRBD1. CDR1 is LGHNA and CDR2 is YSLEER in the germline V gene. J lost 5 bases, V lost 4 bases, and 10 bases had no gene match. The CDR3 loop spans 15 amino acids. The CDR3 sequence is CASSPTPTGVHEQYF. The CDR3 DNA reads as TGCGCCAGCAGCCCGACCCCGACAGGGGTGCACGAGCAGTACTTC.

This chain connects TRBV11-2 to TRBJ1-1; D is unresolved. Trimming took off 5 bases at V and 3 bases at J, with 7 bases between the two ends. Germline V lookup: CDR1 SGHAT, CDR2 FQNNGV. CDR3 length: 12 residues. Here the CDR3 DNA reads TGTGCCAGCAGCCCCGGGCACACTGAAGCTTTCTTT. Translated, it gives CASSPGHTEAFF.

This clone was seen just once. The chain recombines TRBV2 with TRBJ1-2, with 12 nucleotides matching TRBD1. Germline lookup yields CDR1 SNHLY and CDR2 FYNNEI. The CDR3 runs to 15 residues. V was clipped by 2 bases and J by 7 bases; unmatched bases: 5. The CDR3 protein is CASSERGQGALGYTF. CDR3 nucleotide sequence: TGTGCCAGCAGTGAACGGGGACAGGGGGCGCTTGGCTACACCTTC.

The chain couples TRBV7-8 to TRBJ2-1, with D hard to call. CDR1 is SGHVS, CDR2 FQNEAQ, per germline. V shed 0 bases and J shed 4 bases, with 13 bases lying between them. This CDR3 is built from 16 residues. The DNA of the CDR3 is TGTGCCAGCAGCTTAGCGCTAAGTCGACGGTACAATGAGCAGTTCTTC. This translates into CASSLALSRRYNEQFF.

This clone was seen a handful of times. The J gene is TRBJ2-1, the V gene TRBV21-1; the DNA was not compared with TRBD2, the D call given in the table. TRBV21-1 is noted as a pseudogene. The length of the CDR3 is 17 residues. CDR3 sequence reads: CASSRRRRISSYNEQFF. The CDR3 DNA reads as TGTGCCAGCAGCAGACGCAGGAGGATCAGCTCCTACAATGAGCAGTTCTTC.

V usage is TRBV13 and J usage is TRBJ2-1; D uncertain. This CDR3 is 13 amino acids long. The germline gives CDR1 PRHDT, CDR2 FYEKMQ (reference sequence). V lost 5 bases, J lost 8 bases, and 13 bases lay in between. The CDR3 DNA reads TGTGCCAGCAGCCCTAGAGGTGTGGATGAGCAGTTCTTC. Translating it yields CASSPRGVDEQFF.

The CDR3: CASSSRARETQYF. In DNA, the CDR3 is TGTGCCAGCAGCAGCAGGGCCCGGGAGACCCAGTACTTC. V gene TRBV7-9 combines with J gene TRBJ2-5; a possible D gene is TRBD1 (5 bases). CDR3 length: 13 amino acids. The V end lost 5 bases, the J end lost 5 bases, and 12 bases lay between the germline ends. Germline V CDR1 and CDR2: SEHNR, FQNEAQ (reference sequence).

This clone has more than one count but fewer than ten. The rearrangement joins TRBV29-1 to TRBJ2-2, with D uncertain. Germline-derived CDR1 and CDR2 are SQVTM and ANQGSEA. Between the trimmed V and J ends, which lost 2 bases and 6 bases, there was a span of 10 bases. This CDR3 comprises 13 residues. CDR3 DNA sequence: TGCAGCGTTGAATTCCCTAATTCCGGGGAGCTGTTTTTT. This sequence encodes CSVEFPNSGELFF.

This clone came up a few times. This CDR3 reads CASSLFRVSGTEAFF. Written as DNA, the CDR3 is TGTGCCAGCAGTTTGTTCAGGGTCTCGGGAACTGAAGCTTTCTTT. The gene calls are TRBV28 and TRBJ1-1; the D gene is possibly TRBD1 (5 bases). Germline CDR1 MDHEN, CDR2 SYDVKM. V was pared by 3 bases and J by 5 bases, with 16 bases between. The CDR3 length is 15 residues.

The V gene is TRBV27, the J gene TRBJ2-7; TRBD1 agrees at 9 bases. Germline V lookup: CDR1 MNHEY, CDR2 SMNVEV (reference sequence). There are 15 residues in the CDR3. V was clipped by 6 bases and J by 5 bases; unmatched bases: 11. The DNA for the CDR3 is TGTGCCAGCAGGATGGATACAGGGGGCTTAAACGAGCAGTACTTC. Amino acid sequence: CASRMDTGGLNEQYF.

The rearrangement uses TRBV7-9 and TRBJ2-1, with 10 bases aligning to TRBD1. CDR1 SEHNR and CDR2 FQNEAQ come from the germline V gene (reference sequence). The J segment lost 13 bases and the V segment lost 5 bases, leaving 5 bases of the junction unmatched. The CDR3 consists of 12 residues. CDR3 nucleotide sequence: TGTGCCAGCAGCCCAGGGACAGGGGATCAGTTCTTC. It yields the protein CASSPGTGDQFF.